These 21 T cell receptor beta chains originate from one sample sequenced in a study of STAT3 mutations in large granular lymphocyte leukemia. General observations from the study: In T-cell large granular lymphocyte leukemia, about half of patients showed multiple immunodominant subclonotypes.

Their cognate antigens are unknown. Data came from immunoSEQ multiplex PCR; TCRdb stores just in-frame clones and leaves some out. The table shows roughly 25,000 clones, with approximately 94% occurring only once. The sequencing input was peripheral blood mononuclear cells. The receptors derive from a man between 35 and 55 years old with T-cell large granular lymphocyte leukemia. Some clones in this sample may be carry-over from other donors' samples.

The rearrangement uses TRBV6-5 and TRBJ1-3, with D unresolved. V gave up 10 bases and J gave up 0 bases, with 16 bases separating them. This CDR3 has 15 residues. In germline, CDR1 is MNHEY, CDR2 SVGAGI. The CDR3 coding sequence is TGTGCCACCGCTTCCGTAGCGGCCTCTGGAAACACCATATATTTT. Its protein is CATASVAASGNTIYF.

V and J are TRBV6-5 and TRBJ2-5, with D tentatively TRBD1 (6 bases). The CDR3 is made up of 13 amino acids. V was cut by 6 bases and J by 4 bases, with 12 bases left in between. Germline V gene lookup returns CDR1 MNHEY and CDR2 SVGAGI. The CDR3 loop is CASSLTGVETQYF. In nucleotides, the CDR3 is TGTGCCAGCAGCCTGACAGGAGTAGAGACCCAGTACTTC.

The chain uses TRBV13 and TRBJ1-2; D remains unclear. Trimming took off 4 bases at V and 4 bases at J, with 7 bases between the two ends. This CDR3 spans 12 amino acids. Germline-derived CDR1 and CDR2 are PRHDT and FYEKMQ (reference sequence). The CDR3 protein is CASSSQLYGYTF. CDR3 bases: TGTGCCAGCAGCTCCCAACTCTATGGCTACACCTTC.

The V and J genes are TRBV9 and TRBJ1-2, with 10 positions matching TRBD1. Trimming at V came to 0 bases and at J to 5 bases, leaving 4 bases not matched to a gene. Germline assignment: CDR1 SGDLS and CDR2 YYNGEE. This CDR3 has 15 residues. The DNA for the CDR3 is TGTGCCAGCAGCGTAGGAGGGACAGGGGAGTATGGCTACACCTTC. It codes for CASSVGGTGEYGYTF.

V usage is TRBV28 and J usage is TRBJ1-6; 7 bases are a match to TRBD1. The trim removed 5 bases at V and 8 bases at J, leaving 15 bases unmatched. Germline V gene data show CDR1 as MDHEN and CDR2 as SYDVKM. The CDR3 contains 17 residues. The CDR3 DNA follows: TGTGCCAGCAGTCTTTTAGGGGGTGGAGGACAGGATTCACCCCTCCACTTT. This encodes CASSLLGGGGQDSPLHF.

V gene TRBV28 combines with J gene TRBJ1-5; a weak D match, TRBD1 (6 bases). Germline CDR1 reads MDHEN; CDR2 reads SYDVKM. V dropped 7 bases and J dropped 0 bases, with 13 bases sitting between them. The CDR3 length is 15 residues. The CDR3 nucleotides read TGTGCCAGCATTCGGGACATTTATAGCAATCAGCCCCAGCATTTT. Translation: CASIRDIYSNQPQHF. The whole variable domain, remainder taken from reference TRBV28 and TRBJ1-5, is DVKVTQSSRYLVKRTGEKVFLECVQDMDHENMFWYRQDPGLGLRLIYFSYDVKMKEKGDIPEGYSVSREKKERFSLILESASTNQTSMYLCASIRDIYSNQPQHFGDGTRLSIL.

This clone was detected only once. This chain uses TRBV18 with TRBJ2-7; no clear D gene. The CDR3 loop spans 11 amino acids. CDR1 and CDR2 from the germline V gene are KGHSH and LQKENI. Trimming removed 6 bases from V and 0 bases from J, with 3 bases in between. The DNA of the CDR3 is TGTGCCAGCTCTCACTCCTACGAGCAGTACTTC. It codes for CASSHSYEQYF. The full variable domain, rest sourced from reference TRBV18 and TRBJ2-7, is NAGVMQNPRHLVRRRGQEARLRCSPMKGHSHVYWYRQLPEEGLKFMVYLQKENIIDESGMPKERFSAEFPKEGPSILRIQQVVRGDSAAYFCASSHSYEQYFGPGTRLTVT.

J is TRBJ2-1 and V is TRBV6-6; D not resolved. CDR1 and CDR2 from the germline V gene are MNHNY and SVGAGI (reference sequence). There are 14 residues in the CDR3. The ends were cut back, 5 bases at V and 5 bases at J, with 13 bases in the middle. The CDR3 DNA reads TGTGCCAGCAGTACCTATACCGTAGACAATGAGCAGTTCTTC. The encoded protein is CASSTYTVDNEQFF.

The chain has TRBV4-3 and TRBJ1-4, with 10 bases aligning to TRBD1. Germline CDR1 is LGHNA and CDR2 is YSLEER. This CDR3 has 17 residues. The J segment lost 6 bases and the V segment lost 4 bases, leaving 11 bases of the junction unmatched. The CDR3 sequence is CASSRTMTGTGDEKLFF. CDR3 coding DNA: TGCGCCAGCAGCCGCACGATGACCGGGACAGGGGATGAAAAACTGTTTTTT.

This clone was seen a single time. The chain employs TRBV27 and TRBJ1-6; D ambiguous. Per the germline V gene, CDR1 is MNHEY and CDR2 is SMNVEV (reference sequence). This CDR3 contains 12 residues. V shed 2 bases and J shed 9 bases, with 5 bases lying between them. This chain's CDR3 is CASSLPGSPLHF. The CDR3 bases are TGTGCCAGCAGTTTACCGGGTTCACCCCTCCACTTT.

The sample holds one count of this clone. The chain couples TRBV5-1 to TRBJ1-5, with D perhaps matching TRBD1 (5 bases). The V and J ends lost 0 bases and 5 bases respectively, with 9 bases between them. The CDR3 totals 14 residues. Germline lookup yields CDR1 SGHRS and CDR2 YFSETQ. The CDR3 loop reads CASSLGGRDQPQHF. CDR3 bases: TGCGCCAGCAGCTTGGGGGGCAGGGATCAGCCCCAGCATTTT.

This clone was seen just once. The chain has TRBV25-1 and TRBJ2-6; D not certain. Trimming pared 8 bases from V and 1 base from J, leaving 21 bases between. CDR1 and CDR2 from the germline V gene are MGHDK and SYGVNS. The CDR3 is 18 residues long. This chain's CDR3 is CASSSSPGSTSGANVLTF. The CDR3 DNA reads TGTGCCAGCTCCTCATCTCCGGGTTCCACTTCTGGGGCCAACGTCCTGACTTTC.

This sequence joins TRBV11-3 and TRBJ2-6, with 9 bases that match TRBD1. This CDR3 has 17 residues. Germline CDR1 SGHNT, CDR2 YENEEA. The V and J ends lost 2 bases and 1 base, in that order; junction bases with no gene match: 3. The CDR3 DNA follows: TGTGCCAGCAGCTTAAGACAGGGGGGATCTGGGGCCAACGTCCTGACTTTC. It specifies CASSLRQGGSGANVLTF. Variable domain in full (rest from reference TRBV11-3 and TRBJ2-6): EAGVVQSPRYKIIEKKQPVAFWCNPISGHNTLYWYLQNLGQGPELLIRYENEEAVDDSQLPKDRFSAERLKGVDSTLKIQPAELGDSAVYLCASSLRQGGSGANVLTFGAGSRLTVL.

The V call is TRBV7-8, the J call TRBJ2-1; 7 bases fit TRBD1. This CDR3 spans 17 amino acids. Unmatched junction bases numbered 14, after V lost 5 bases and J lost 4 bases. From germline, CDR1 is SGHVS and CDR2 FQNEAQ. The CDR3 DNA is TGTGCCAGCAGCCCTGACTCCGGGCAGGGGGTTTACAATGAGCAGTTCTTC. It yields the protein CASSPDSGQGVYNEQFF.

Here the CDR3 DNA reads TGTGCCAGCAGCTTGCGGACAGGGACCCAAGAGACCCAGTACTTC. It yields the protein CASSLRTGTQETQYF. The chain has TRBV7-9 and TRBJ2-5; 8 nucleotides align to TRBD1. After removal of 3 bases from V and 1 base from J, the junction contained 4 bases not matched to a gene. This CDR3 has 15 amino acids. Germline V lookup: CDR1 SEHNR, CDR2 FQNEAQ (reference sequence).

V is TRBV7-2 and J is TRBJ1-2; 8 positions match TRBD1. V was clipped by 3 bases and J by 4 bases; unmatched bases: 4. The length of the CDR3 is 14 residues. The germline V gene encodes CDR1 SGHTA and CDR2 FQGNSA. The CDR3 nucleotides are TGTGCCAGCAGCTTGGACAGGGTGGGCTATGGCTACACCTTC. Residues: CASSLDRVGYGYTF. The complete variable domain, with remaining parts taken from reference TRBV7-2 and TRBJ1-2, reads GAGVSQSPSNKVTEKGKDVELRCDPISGHTALYWYRQSLGQGLEFLIYFQGNSAPDKSGLPSDRFSAERTGGSVSTLTIQRTQQEDSAVYLCASSLDRVGYGYTFGSGTRLTVV.

The rearrangement links TRBV18 to TRBJ2-7, with a weak D call TRBD2 (6 bases). CDR3 size: 13 residues. Trimming took 5 bases from V and 7 from J, leaving 15 bases between them. Germline V gene lookup returns CDR1 KGHSH and CDR2 LQKENI. As DNA, the CDR3 is TGTGCCAGCTCATTAGCGGCCCGGGGAGAGCAGTACTTC. Protein sequence: CASSLAARGEQYF.

This clone was seen only once. The chain joins TRBV11-2 to TRBJ2-2; 12 bases align to TRBD2. Germline V gene sequence: CDR1 SGHAT, CDR2 FQNNGV. Trimming cost V 1 base and J 7 bases; bases outside gene matches: 7. The length of the CDR3 is 17 residues. The CDR3 nucleotides read TGTGCCAGCAGCTTAGTACGCCTAGCGGGGGGGGTCGGGGAGCTGTTTTTT. It is translated as CASSLVRLAGGVGELFF.

The chain has TRBV7-2 and TRBJ1-1, with 7 bases aligning to TRBD1. Germline loops: CDR1 SGHTA, CDR2 FQGNSA. With V trimmed by 3 bases and J by 1 base, 2 bases remained unmatched. The CDR3 has 14 amino acids. CDR3 sequence: CASSFAGGNTEAFF. As DNA, the CDR3 is TGTGCCAGCAGCTTCGCAGGGGGGAACACTGAAGCTTTCTTT.

The chain carries TRBV2 and TRBJ2-1; TRBD1 might be the D (7 bases). Trimming removed 6 bases from V and 4 bases from J, with 13 bases in between. The CDR3 consists of 14 residues. Germline-derived CDR1 and CDR2 are SNHLY and FYNNEI. CDR3 nucleotide sequence: TGTGCCAGCAGGATGGCAGGGGGGTACAATGAGCAGTTCTTC. Translation gives CASRMAGGYNEQFF.

V gene TRBV19 combines with J gene TRBJ2-2; D is ambiguous. This CDR3 comprises 15 residues. Trimming took 3 bases from V and 1 from J, leaving 9 bases between them. CDR1 and CDR2 from the germline V gene are LNHDA and SQIVND (reference sequence). In DNA, the CDR3 is TGTGCCAGTAGTATCGGGCAGCTGAACACCGGGGAGCTGTTTTTT. This codes for CASSIGQLNTGELFF.